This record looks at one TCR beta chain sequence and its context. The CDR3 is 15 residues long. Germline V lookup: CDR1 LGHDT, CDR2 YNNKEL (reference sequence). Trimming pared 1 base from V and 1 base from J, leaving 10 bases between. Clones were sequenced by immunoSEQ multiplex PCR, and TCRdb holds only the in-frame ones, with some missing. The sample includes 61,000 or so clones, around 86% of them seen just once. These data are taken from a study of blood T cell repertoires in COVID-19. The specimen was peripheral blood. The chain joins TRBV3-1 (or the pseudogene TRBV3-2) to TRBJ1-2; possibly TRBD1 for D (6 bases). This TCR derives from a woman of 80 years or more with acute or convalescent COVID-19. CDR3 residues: CASSQGQVFNYGYTF. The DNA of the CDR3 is TGTGCCAGCAGCCAAGGACAGGTGTTTAACTATGGCTACACCTTC.